The 24 T cell receptor beta chains reported below all come from one sample, sequenced in a study of control samples from healthy donors and cancer patients. Generated by immunoSEQ multiplex PCR, the TCRdb table keeps only in-frame clones and is missing some. The data hold fewer than 500,000 clones, with 75% to 95% observed a single time. Sequencing was carried out using PBMCs. The receptors were sampled from a middle-aged man with head and neck cancer.

The genes are TRBV12-3 or TRBV12-4 and TRBJ2-1, with TRBD2 as a possible D gene (6 bases). There are 10 residues in the CDR3. The V end lost 11 bases, the J end lost 13 bases, and 15 bases lay between the germline ends. The CDR3: CAAGGTTQFF. The CDR3 DNA sequence: TGTGCCGCTGGGGGGACCACCCAGTTCTTC.

As concerns this clone: The same CDR3 is also encoded by other DNA sequences in this sample. The V call is TRBV18, the J call TRBJ1-5, with D maybe TRBD1 (5 bases). From germline, CDR1 is KGHSH and CDR2 LQKENI. The CDR3 consists of 14 residues. Trimming cost V 2 bases and J 2 bases, with 7 bases left between them. The CDR3 region has the DNA TGTGCCAGCTCACCAGGGACGGGCAATCAGCCCCAGCATTTT. Residues: CASSPGTGNQPQHF.

This chain links TRBV3-1 (or the pseudogene TRBV3-2) with TRBJ2-1; possible D gene TRBD2, 5 bases. Germline CDR1 LGHDT, CDR2 YNNKEL (reference sequence). V lost 2 bases and J 10 bases, leaving 9 bases between the germline ends. The CDR3 totals 12 residues. CDR3 region: CASSQPSGEQFF. The CDR3 DNA sequence: TGTGCCAGCAGCCAACCGAGCGGAGAGCAGTTCTTC.

V usage is TRBV6-5 and J usage is TRBJ2-7; 14 bases align to TRBD2. CDR1 MNHEY and CDR2 SVGAGI come from the germline V gene. With V trimmed by 4 bases and J by 2 bases, 1 base remained unmatched. CDR3 length: 15 residues. CDR3 protein: CASSSTSGRAYEQYF. In DNA form, the CDR3 reads TGTGCCAGCAGTTCGACTAGCGGGAGGGCCTACGAGCAGTACTTC.

V usage is TRBV19 and J usage is TRBJ2-1; D gene uncertain. Looked up from germline, CDR1 is LNHDA and CDR2 is SQIVND (reference sequence). V lost 1 base to trimming and J lost 2 bases, with 9 bases between them. The CDR3 has 15 residues. The CDR3 region is CASSIAIATYNEQFF. DNA for the CDR3: TGTGCCAGTAGTATAGCGATCGCTACCTACAATGAGCAGTTCTTC. Filled out from reference TRBV19 and TRBJ2-1, the complete variable domain reads DGGITQSPKYLFRKEGQNVTLSCEQNLNHDAMYWYRQDPGQGLRLIYYSQIVNDFQKGDIAEGYSVSREKKESFPLTVTSAQKNPTAFYLCASSIAIATYNEQFFGPGTRLTVL.

The V and J genes are TRBV5-1 and TRBJ2-3, with unresolved D. CDR3 length equals 13 residues. The germline CDR1 and CDR2 sequences are SGHRS and YFSETQ. Trimming left V 1 base short and J 0 bases short, with 3 bases between. CDR3 coding DNA: TGCGCCAGCAGCTTGACTAGCACAGATACGCAGTATTTT. It specifies CASSLTSTDTQYF. Based on the CDR3 plus reference TRBV5-1 and TRBJ2-3, the full variable domain is KAGVTQTPRYLIKTRGQQVTLSCSPISGHRSVSWYQQTPGQGLQFLFEYFSETQRNKGNFPGRFSGRQFSNSRSEMNVSTLELGDSALYLCASSLTSTDTQYFGPGTRLTVL.

The V call is TRBV11-3, the J call TRBJ2-3; TRBD1 is a possible D gene (7 bases). The length of the CDR3 is 15 residues. CDR1 is SGHNT and CDR2 is YENEEA in the germline V gene. Trimming left V 5 bases short and J 0 bases short, with 12 bases between. CDR3 DNA: TGTGCCAGCAGCCAGTCAGGGGGGAGCACAGATACGCAGTATTTT. Translated: CASSQSGGSTDTQYF.

This clone was seen once. The chain has TRBV29-1 and TRBJ2-3, with TRBD2 matching 13 bases. V lost 4 bases and J lost 2; bases outside the gene matches: 3. CDR1 is SQVTM, CDR2 ANQGSEA, per germline. The CDR3 contains 15 residues. Here the CDR3 reads CSVAGTSGITDTQYF. For the CDR3, the DNA is TGCAGCGTTGCGGGGACTAGCGGGATCACAGATACGCAGTATTTT.

The rearrangement links TRBV5-4 to TRBJ1-2, with a weak D call TRBD1 (6 bases). Germline-derived CDR1 and CDR2 are SGHNT and YYREEE (reference sequence). Trimming took 0 bases from V and 6 from J, leaving 12 bases between them. The CDR3 consists of 14 residues. The CDR3 region is CASSLGMGGNGYTF. DNA of the CDR3: TGTGCCAGCAGCTTGGGTATGGGGGGCAATGGCTACACCTTC.

The rearrangement links TRBV6-5 to TRBJ1-1, with 7 bases that match TRBD1. The CDR3 sequence is 12 residues long. Looked up from germline, CDR1 is MNHEY and CDR2 is SVGAGI. With V trimmed by 10 bases and J by 4 bases, 6 bases remained unmatched. The CDR3 region is CATRQGGTEAFF. Written as DNA, the CDR3 is TGTGCCACCCGACAGGGAGGCACTGAAGCTTTCTTT.

The genes are TRBV7-2 and TRBJ2-5; the D call may be TRBD1 or TRBD2 (6 bases each). Germline assignment: CDR1 SGHTA and CDR2 FQGNSA. The CDR3 covers 15 residues. V lost 1 base, J lost 3 bases, and 12 bases lay in between. The CDR3 here is CASSLGAGQKETQYF. The CDR3 DNA follows: TGTGCCAGCAGCTTAGGGGCGGGACAAAAAGAGACCCAGTACTTC.

This sequence joins TRBV2 and TRBJ1-5; TRBD1 is a possible D gene (5 bases). Germline V gene sequence: CDR1 SNHLY, CDR2 FYNNEI. Trimming took 6 bases from V and 2 from J, leaving 17 bases between them. The CDR3 spans 16 residues. CDR3 nucleotide sequence: TGTGCCAGCAGAGCTCATAGGGGAGAGGGCAATCAGCCCCAGCATTTT. Translation gives CASRAHRGEGNQPQHF.

The rearrangement joins TRBV7-2 to TRBJ2-7, with 8 nucleotides matching TRBD2. Trimming removed 5 bases from V and 7 bases from J; junction bases left unmatched: 16. The CDR3 extends over 16 amino acids. Germline-derived CDR1 and CDR2 are SGHTA and FQGNSA. This CDR3 reads CASSSHGTRGSEEQYF. The CDR3 DNA reads TGTGCCAGCAGCAGTCACGGGACTAGGGGCTCGGAAGAGCAGTACTTC.

The chain is built from TRBV6-1 and TRBJ2-2; a possible D gene is TRBD1 (7 bases). V dropped 3 bases and J dropped 6 bases, with 14 bases sitting between them. Looked up from germline, CDR1 is MNHNS and CDR2 is SASEGT. This CDR3 has 15 amino acids. In DNA, the CDR3 is TGTGCCAGCAGTGATAGGGGGCGGGGAGCCGGGGAGCTGTTTTTT. It is translated as CASSDRGRGAGELFF.

The chain employs TRBV19 and TRBJ2-1; D unclear. The CDR3 runs to 15 residues. CDR1 is LNHDA, CDR2 SQIVND, per germline (reference sequence). V was clipped by 8 bases and J by 9 bases, with 23 bases between them. The CDR3 DNA sequence: TGTGCCAGTGGCGGACCAACCCGGTCAGGCGGTGAGCAGTTCTTC. The encoded protein is CASGGPTRSGGEQFF.

V and J are TRBV10-1 and TRBJ2-2; 8 bases are a match to TRBD1. The CDR3 consists of 15 residues. With 6 bases clipped from V and 2 bases from J, the junction kept 5 bases outside the gene matches. Germline V gives CDR1 WNHNN, CDR2 SYGVQD (reference sequence). The CDR3, as DNA: TGCGCCAGCAGCTTCGGACAGGGAAACACCGGGGAGCTGTTTTTT. Its translation is CASSFGQGNTGELFF.

The chain is built from TRBV9 and TRBJ2-1, with D unclear. The CDR3 runs to 13 residues. Germline values: CDR1 SGDLS, CDR2 YYNGEE. Trimming took off 2 bases at V and 8 bases at J, with 11 bases between the two ends. CDR3: CASSVSGDYEQFF. CDR3 DNA sequence: TGTGCCAGCAGCGTCTCCGGAGATTATGAGCAGTTCTTC.

The gene calls are TRBV5-1 and TRBJ2-7; no clear D gene. Germline assignment: CDR1 SGHRS and CDR2 YFSETQ. The CDR3 length is 13 residues. V was shortened by 2 bases and J by 5 bases, with 11 bases between the two germline ends. CDR3: CASSLLGFHEQYF. The CDR3 region has the DNA TGCGCCAGCAGCTTACTGGGTTTCCACGAGCAGTACTTC.

CDR3 sequence reads: CASSRRNYGYTF. CDR3 bases: TGTGCCAGCAGCCGGAGAAACTATGGCTACACCTTC. The rearrangement links TRBV5-6 to TRBJ1-2; D remains ambiguous. V was shortened by 4 bases and J by 2 bases, with 6 bases between the two germline ends. CDR1 and CDR2 from the germline V gene are SGHDT and YYEEEE. CDR3 length: 12 residues.

The CDR3: CSVETGSNEKLFF. Here the CDR3 DNA reads TGCAGCGTTGAGACAGGCTCCAATGAAAAACTGTTTTTT. The gene calls are TRBV29-1 and TRBJ1-4; tentative D call: TRBD1 (6 bases). This CDR3 spans 13 amino acids. The V gene's germline CDR1 is SQVTM and CDR2 ANQGSEA. With 3 bases removed from V and 5 bases from J, the gap between germline ends came to 10 bases. The whole variable domain, filled in from reference TRBV29-1 and TRBJ1-4, reads SAVISQKPSRDICQRGTSLTIQCQVDSQVTMMFWYRQQPGQSLTLIATANQGSEATYESGFVIDKFPISRPNLTFSTLTVSNMSPEDSSIYLCSVETGSNEKLFFGSGTQLSVL.

The V gene is TRBV7-6, the J gene TRBJ1-4; the D gene is possibly TRBD1 (5 bases). This CDR3 region has 13 residues. Trimming took off 6 bases at V and 1 base at J, with 6 bases between the two ends. The germline V gene encodes CDR1 SGHVS and CDR2 FNYEAQ. This CDR3 is CASSGGTNEKLFF. The DNA of the CDR3 is TGTGCCAGCAGTGGGGGAACTAATGAAAAACTGTTTTTT.

The sample holds one count of this clone. This sequence joins TRBV19 and TRBJ1-2; D possibly corresponds to TRBD1 (5 bases). Germline-derived CDR1 and CDR2 are LNHDA and SQIVND (reference sequence). Between the trimmed V and J ends, which lost 5 bases and 6 bases, there was a span of 13 bases. The CDR3 covers 13 residues. CDR3 region: CASSPQGGNGYTF. In DNA, the CDR3 is TGTGCCAGTAGTCCTCAGGGCGGGAATGGCTACACCTTC.

This clone was picked up a small number of times. J is TRBJ2-5 and V is TRBV7-9, with D maybe TRBD2 (5 bases). Trimming removed 3 bases at V and 5 bases at J, with 13 bases between. CDR3 size: 14 residues. Germline V gene data show CDR1 as SEHNR and CDR2 as FQNEAQ (reference sequence). The CDR3 bases are TGTGCCAGCAGCTTCGGCGGGTCAGCGGAGACCCAGTACTTC. It specifies CASSFGGSAETQYF. Complete variable domain (other parts from reference TRBV7-9 and TRBJ2-5): DTGVSQNPRHKITKRGQNVTFRCDPISEHNRLYWYRQTLGQGPEFLTYFQNEAQLEKSRLLSDRFSAERPKGSFSTLEIQRTEQGDSAMYLCASSFGGSAETQYFGPGTRLLVL.

This chain links TRBV5-1 with TRBJ2-5, with TRBD2 matching over 12 bases. CDR1 and CDR2 (germline): SGHRS, YFSETQ. V shed 0 bases, J shed 5 bases, and the junction held 5 bases outside the gene matches. The CDR3 has 16 amino acids. The CDR3 reads CASSLGLAGVGETQYF. The CDR3 region has the DNA TGCGCCAGCAGCTTGGGACTAGCGGGGGTAGGGGAGACCCAGTACTTC.